This TCR beta chain derives from a study of response to subunit inactivated influenza vaccine. Overall study findings and caveats: Each seasonal influenza vaccination recruits few new T cells, the authors suggested.

Trimming at V came to 0 bases and at J to 0 bases, leaving 5 bases not matched to a gene. The V gene's germline CDR1 is SGHRS and CDR2 YFSETQ. The CDR3 totals 16 residues. The table lists this clonotype with many counts. What it recognizes is unknown. TCRdb used MiXCR to reprocess the RT-PCR reads, holding one entry per CDR3 protein. The table lists 300,000 to 350,000 distinct CDR3 sequences, roughly 22% of them singletons. The clonotype comes from a man aged 45 to 75 who received an inactivated influenza vaccine. This specimen was PBMCs from blood, taken about 20 months after vaccination. This rearrangement joins TRBV5-1 to TRBJ1-1; TRBD1 matches at 7 bases. The CDR3, as DNA: TGCGCCAGCAGCTTGGAGGGAGGGGGCATGAACACTGAAGCTTTCTTT. Protein sequence: CASSLEGGGMNTEAFF.